A selection of T cell receptor beta chains follows, all from one sample in a study of blood T cell repertoires in COVID-19. Profiled with immunoSEQ multiplex PCR; TCRdb holds only in-frame clones, not every one. The sample lists roughly 300,000 clones, approximately 85% seen once, with 7.2% in the top ten. The sample taken for sequencing was peripheral blood. The receptors derive from a human donor in a cohort sampled during active COVID-19. CDR3s include the opening cysteine and the closing phenylalanine or tryptophan. D genes are given only for firm matches. Clone size appears in some rows only: once, few, many, or a class for an expanded clone.

V	D	size	J	DNA	CDR3
TRBV20-1	.	.	TRBJ1-1	TGCAGTGCTAGACGGAAAGACAGACCTTTCTTT	CSARRKDRPFF
TRBV9	TRBD1	.	TRBJ2-7	TGTGCCAGCAGCCCCCTCGGGACAGGTATCGAGCAGTACTTC	CASSPLGTGIEQYF
TRBV7-8	TRBD1	.	TRBJ2-7	TGTGCCAGCAGCCCTAGACAGGGGGTCTACGAGCAGTACTTC	CASSPRQGVYEQYF
TRBV5-1	.	.	TRBJ2-5	TGCGCCAGCAGCTTGGGAGCAGGAGGTCTAGAGACCCAGTACTTC	CASSLGAGGLETQYF
TRBV11-2	TRBD2	.	TRBJ2-1	TGTGCCAGCAGTTCTACTAGCGGGGGACAAGATGAGCAGTTCTTC	CASSSTSGGQDEQFF
TRBV9	.	many	TRBJ2-5	TGTGCCAGCAGCGTAGGTACAGGGCCAAAGACCCAGTACTTC	CASSVGTGPKTQYF
TRBV24-1	TRBD1	.	TRBJ2-7	TGTGCCACCAGTGACGCGACAGGGGGCAACCCCCACGAGCAGTACTTC	CATSDATGGNPHEQYF
TRBV7-2	.	.	TRBJ1-3	TGTGCCAGCAGCTTCTCGCCGGGCTCTGGAAACACCATATATTTT	CASSFSPGSGNTIYF
TRBV5-1	TRBD2	.	TRBJ2-1	TGCGCCAGCTCCAAGGGGCTAGCGGAATACAATGAGCAGTTCTTC	CASSKGLAEYNEQFF
TRBV6-5	.	.	TRBJ1-4	TGTGCCAGCAGTTACTCGCTCGAGAATGAAAAACTGTTTTTT	CASSYSLENEKLFF
TRBV13	.	.	TRBJ1-5	TGTGCCAGCAGCTTAGGGAGGCAGCCCCAGCATTTT	CASSLGRQPQHF
TRBV28	.	.	TRBJ1-1	TGTGCCAGCAGTTTGCGGGACACTGAAGCTTTCTTT	CASSLRDTEAFF
TRBV7-3	.	.	TRBJ2-1	TGTGCCAGCAGCCCCTCCAGTGCTAGCGTCAATGAGCAGTTCTTC	CASSPSSASVNEQFF
TRBV5-6	TRBD1	.	TRBJ2-7	TGTGCCAGCAGCCTATGGGACAGGGACGAGCAGTACTTC	CASSLWDRDEQYF
TRBV27	.	.	TRBJ1-2	TGTGCCAGCAGTCCCATAAACAGGGACTATGGCTACACCTTC	CASSPINRDYGYTF
TRBV6-6	.	.	TRBJ1-1	TGTGCCAGCATTTGGACACCTTTGAACACTGAAGCTTTCTTT	CASIWTPLNTEAFF
TRBV27	.	.	TRBJ2-7	TGTGCCAGCAGTTTAAAGAGCCTCTCCTACGAGCAGTACTTC	CASSLKSLSYEQYF
TRBV24-1	.	.	TRBJ2-2	TGTGCCACCAGTGATTCAGGGGCAGGACCCGGGGAGCTGTTTTTT	CATSDSGAGPGELFF
TRBV24-1	TRBD1	.	TRBJ2-2	TGTGCCACCAGTGGGGGTAGCAACACAGGGGGCTTCGGGGAGCTGTTTTTT	CATSGGSNTGGFGELFF
TRBV24-1	.	.	TRBJ2-2	TGTGCCACCAGTGGAAGCGGCGGGGAGCTGTTTTTT	CATSGSGGELFF
TRBV2	.	few	TRBJ1-5	TGTGCCAGCAGTGATTTCCCTACAGGGACGGATAGCAATCAGCCCCAGCATTTT	CASSDFPTGTDSNQPQHF
TRBV9	TRBD2	.	TRBJ2-3	TGTGCCAGCAGCCCGAGCGGGGGGGTCCCCACAGATACGCAGTATTTT	CASSPSGGVPTDTQYF
TRBV15	TRBD1	many	TRBJ2-1	TGTGCCACCAGCAGAGGAGGGGGCCCTTCCAATGAGCAGTTCTTC	CATSRGGGPSNEQFF
TRBV7-6	TRBD1	.	TRBJ1-1	TGTGCCAGCAGCTTAGGACAGGGGTGGAACACTGAAGCTTTCTTT	CASSLGQGWNTEAFF
TRBV6-6	.	.	TRBJ1-1	TGTGCCAGCACTCAGGGGAACACTGAAGCTTTCTTT	CASTQGNTEAFF
TRBV6-1	.	.	TRBJ2-3	TGTGCCAGCAGTGACATGGTAGCTCCAGAAGCCACAGATACGCAGTATTTT	CASSDMVAPEATDTQYF
TRBV5-6	TRBD1	.	TRBJ1-6	TGTGCCAGCAGCTCCCTCGGACAGGCGTCACCCCTCCACTTT	CASSSLGQASPLHF